This T cell receptor beta chain was retrieved from a study of blood T cells in healthy people across ages (dated by TCRdb to about 2015). Regarding the research as a whole: In model experiments, template switching captured roughly one uniquely barcoded TCR beta cDNA molecule for every two T cells. The study measured age-related changes in TCR beta repertoire diversity using deep sequencing normalized with unique cDNA molecular identifiers. The donors were split into four age groups: young (average roughly 15 years), middle-aged (39), aged (62) and long-lived (82). Donors of different ages were randomly distributed across sequencing lanes to avoid experimental bias. Using the same blood draw, the study looked at two additional independent replicas of 1 million unique cDNA reads for two donors, one aged 18 to 30 and the other aged 80 or older. What the authors observed across the whole study: Total diversity estimates from one million sequenced T cells were considered lower bounds and underestimates. Because the CMV infection status of the donors was unknown, age-related changes in expanded clonotypes may potentially have been confounded. Compared with the aged group, more naive CD4+ T cells, fewer expanded clones and increased TCR diversity were shown by the long-lived group, suggesting age selection. Conclusive comparison of naive and antigen-experienced compartments was prevented by the profiling of bulk unsorted PBMCs. As age increased, observed TCR beta diversity per million T cells dropped in a roughly linear way, and a significant reduction was already evident by age roughly 36. The percentage of naive T cells measured by flow cytometry correlated strongly with observed TCR beta diversity.

The donors were roughly 40 Caucasian individuals from Russia, aged about 6 to 100 years, who were systemically healthy. Ten milliliters of peripheral blood were drawn from each donor into EDTA-treated Vacutainer tubes. Ficoll-Paque density-gradient centrifugation was used to isolate PBMCs, with at least 6.5 million obtained per sample. Trizol reagent was used to extract total RNA from the PBMCs, yielding at least 5.5 micrograms per sample. For every donor, flow cytometry on a PBMC aliquot measured the percentage of naive CD45RAhigh/CD27high T cells. There are a few counts of this clonotype. What this receptor recognizes is not known. Base qualities are not provided; no much larger clone lies one nucleotide away. The receptor library was made with 5' RACE. Instrument used: Illumina HiSeq 2500. A second 7 to 11 cycle PCR used a sample-barcoded 5' primer and a J-beta primer mix. A template-switch 5' adaptor carrying 12 random nucleotides introduced a unique molecular identifier onto each TCR beta cDNA molecule. Each sample yielded at least 3 million CDR3-containing paired-end reads. First-strand cDNA was synthesized from all RNA with the Mint cDNA synthesis kit, primed by a TRBC-specific oligonucleotide. After uracil-DNA glycosylase treatment, a first 18-cycle PCR used universal primers M1SS and BC2_uni_R on all cDNA. Per the authors' processing: Each sample was normalized by randomly selecting 1 million high-quality reads, each carrying a distinct molecular identifier. Instead of being binned into consensus sequences, reads that shared molecular identifiers were thrown out. MiTCR, set to a Q25 quality threshold and the strictest error-elimination algorithm, was used for CDR3 identification, clonotype clustering and error correction. A nonparametric unseen species model with Euler transformation was used to estimate a lower bound on total TCR beta diversity. Using fastp trimming at Q25 and MiXCR clonotype assembly, TCRdb reanalyzed the public sequencing data and kept in-frame beta chains. Each entry merges the rows of one CDR3 protein and shows their most common DNA and genes. TCRdb assigned the V and J calls; the authors' analysis was not used. For this sample there are roughly 900,000 distinct CDR3 sequences; less than 35% appear just once. Of the sample, 17% is held by the ten largest clones.

Reading from cysteine to phenylalanine, the CDR3 counts 16 amino acids. Of all the DNA, just the CDR3 is kept, 48 bases in frame from base 1. Based on the germline V gene (reference sequence), the CDR1 and CDR2 sequences are DFQATT and SNEGSKA. V was cut back by 2 bases and J by 1 base, leaving a gap of 15 bases between them. This TCR came from a woman older than 75 in good health. The sample comprised blood. This chain joins TRBV20-1 to TRBJ2-1; the D gene identity is not certain. The CDR3 region reads CSARPALPHSYNEQFF. The DNA sequence is as follows: TGCAGTGCTAGACCCGCTCTTCCCCATTCCTACAATGAGCAGTTCTTC.